Ten or more counts support the clone carrying this T cell receptor beta chain. The V end lost 3 bases, the J end lost 6 bases, and 10 bases lay between the germline ends. The length of the CDR3 is 13 residues. CDR1 SGHTA and CDR2 FQGNSA come from the germline V gene. The sample originates from a study of T cells after yellow fever vaccination. TCRdb redid the calling of the 5' RACE reads with MiXCR, one entry per CDR3 protein. The sample shows about 26,000 distinct CDR3 sequences, 4.5% of them seen only once. Overall study findings and caveats: Peaking on day 5 versus 15, the secondary response was faster but weaker. Most clones from primary vaccination were detected again post-booster (about 95% CD4, 88% CD8).

The clonotype was recovered from a man between 18 and 29 years old who received the YFV17D yellow fever vaccine. The chain carries TRBV7-2 and TRBJ2-3; D gene ambiguous. The sequencing used PBMCs, either bulk or a sorted T-cell subset (CD4+, CD8+, memory, or dextramer-sorted; not recorded which), collected on the day of the yellow fever booster vaccination. CDR3 sequence (DNA): TGTGCCAGCAGCTTTAGGGTGGGGGATACGCAGTATTTT. Amino acids: CASSFRVGDTQYF.